This TCR beta chain was identified in a study of low-dose radiotherapy and immunotherapy resistance in tumors. The overall study: Cohort 2 patients were irradiated with 1 Gy every two weeks, reaching 13 Gy over 26 weeks. Every six weeks patients received intravenous ipilimumab 1 mg/kg, and every two weeks they received intravenous nivolumab 240 mg. Every two weeks, one day ahead of radiation and immunotherapy, cyclophosphamide 200 mg/m2 was given (intravenously).

Alpha and beta chains were covered, as first-strand cDNA relied on TRAV- and TRBV-specific primers. TCR amplification ran roughly 20 PCR cycles using constant-region and V-primer adapter primers. TCRdb reprocessed the reads with MiXCR, giving one entry per CDR3 protein. The table has about 17,000 distinct CDR3 sequences, 70% seen once. The CDR3 contains 15 residues. Germline V gene sequence: CDR1 LGHNA, CDR2 YNFKEQ. Trimming shortened V by 3 bases and J by 2 bases, and 13 bases separated the two germline ends. The TCR sequence derives from a human donor with advanced metastatic prostate, ovarian, gallbladder or colorectal cancer (not recorded which). This table probably holds off-target reads from a library built for another chain. This chain connects TRBV4-2 to TRBJ2-5; no clear D gene. The CDR3 protein is CASSHARPGQETQYF. DNA for the CDR3: TGTGCCAGCAGCCACGCCAGACCAGGACAAGAGACCCAGTACTTC.